Reported below is one TCR beta chain. This sample is drawn from a study of blood T cell repertoires in COVID-19. Study details: Specimens from acute and convalescent COVID-19 originated in the United States, Italy and Spain. PBMCs, B-cell-depleted T cells, or T cells provided the cDNA or gDNA that made up the material.

In the source study's methods: Cell counts per sample came from amplifying reference gene primers. This table comes from immunoSEQ multiplex PCR, and its TCRdb copy is limited to in-frame clones, with some not included. D and trimming were read from the DNA, whereas the V and J calls and clone size are those reported in that table. The sample includes about 140,000 clones, around 90% of them seen just once. The germline V gene has CDR1 SNHLY and CDR2 FYNNEI. The CDR3 loop spans 15 amino acids. V was pared by 6 bases and J by 1 base, with 15 bases between. The sample was peripheral blood. The TCR comes from a human donor in a cohort sampled during active COVID-19. The V call is TRBV2, the J call TRBJ1-1; no reliable D call. CDR3 nucleotides: TGTGCCAGCAGGACGCGGGGAGCCTGGAACACTGAAGCTTTCTTT. This encodes CASRTRGAWNTEAFF.